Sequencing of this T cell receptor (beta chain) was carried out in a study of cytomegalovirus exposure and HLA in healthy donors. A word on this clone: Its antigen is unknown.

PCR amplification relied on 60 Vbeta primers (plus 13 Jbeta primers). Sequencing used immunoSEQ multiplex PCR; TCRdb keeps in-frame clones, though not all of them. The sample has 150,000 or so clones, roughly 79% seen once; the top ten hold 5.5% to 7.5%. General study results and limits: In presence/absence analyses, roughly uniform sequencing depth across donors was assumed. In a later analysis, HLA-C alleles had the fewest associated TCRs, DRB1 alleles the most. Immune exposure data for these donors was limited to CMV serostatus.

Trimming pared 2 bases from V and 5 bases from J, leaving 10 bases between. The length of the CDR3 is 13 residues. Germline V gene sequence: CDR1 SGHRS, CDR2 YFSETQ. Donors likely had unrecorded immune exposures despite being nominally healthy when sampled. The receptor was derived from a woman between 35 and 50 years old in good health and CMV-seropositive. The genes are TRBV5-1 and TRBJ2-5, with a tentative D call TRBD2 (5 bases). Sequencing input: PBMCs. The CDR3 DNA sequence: TGCGCCAGCAGCTTTTTCCAGCGGGAGACCCAGTACTTC. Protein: CASSFFQRETQYF.